One and the same sample provided the 11 T cell receptor beta chains below, sequenced in a study of blood T cell repertoires in COVID-19. Clones were read by immunoSEQ multiplex PCR, and TCRdb kept only the in-frame ones, dropping some. Here the sample spans roughly 280,000 clones, approximately 86% being singletons. Specimen: peripheral blood. Source of these receptors: a woman aged 55 to 70 with COVID-19, enrolled during active disease.

This clone was observed a handful of times. The chain joins TRBV27 to TRBJ2-2; no firm D call. V was shortened by 3 bases and J by 2 bases, with 10 bases between the two germline ends. Per the germline V gene, CDR1 is MNHEY and CDR2 is SMNVEV (reference sequence). CDR3 length: 15 amino acids. Here the CDR3 reads CASSLNGLNTGELFF. For the CDR3, the DNA is TGTGCCAGCAGTTTGAATGGGCTTAACACCGGGGAGCTGTTTTTT.

The chain has TRBV2 and TRBJ1-6, with 9 nucleotides matching TRBD1. CDR3 length: 14 amino acids. Trimming removed 5 bases from V and 10 bases from J; junction bases left unmatched: 6. CDR1 is SNHLY, CDR2 FYNNEI, per germline. Written as DNA, the CDR3 is TGTGCCAGCAGTCTTGACAGGGGGGGATCACCCCTCCACTTT. Amino acids: CASSLDRGGSPLHF.

J is TRBJ2-5 and V is TRBV2; 7 nucleotides line up with TRBD1. V trimming: 7 bases; J trimming: 5 bases; junction bases outside the gene matches: 10. This CDR3 region has 14 residues. CDR1 is SNHLY, CDR2 FYNNEI, per germline. The CDR3 here is CASNFRQGVETQYF. The CDR3 nucleotides read TGTGCCAGCAATTTTAGGCAGGGGGTTGAGACCCAGTACTTC. Together with reference TRBV2 and TRBJ2-5, the CDR3 gives the full variable domain: EPEVTQTPSHQVTQMGQEVILRCVPISNHLYFYWYRQILGQKVEFLVSFYNNEISEKSEIFDDQFSVERPDGSNFTLKIRSTKLEDSAMYFCASNFRQGVETQYFGPGTRLLVL.

The chain is built from TRBV5-1 and TRBJ2-1; TRBD2 agrees at 10 bases. In germline, CDR1 is SGHRS, CDR2 YFSETQ. Trimming cost V 6 bases and J 4 bases; bases outside gene matches: 13. The CDR3 is 17 residues long. CDR3 region: CASTWGKLAGNYNEQFF. The CDR3 coding sequence is TGCGCCAGCACCTGGGGGAAACTAGCGGGAAATTACAATGAGCAGTTCTTC.

Only one count was recorded for this clone. The chain links TRBV28 to TRBJ2-1; 9 bases match TRBD2. Germline values: CDR1 MDHEN, CDR2 SYDVKM. The CDR3 has 15 residues. With 2 bases clipped from V and 3 bases from J, the junction kept 2 bases outside the gene matches. Written as DNA, the CDR3 is TGTGCCAGCAGTTTAGCTAGCGGGATCTACAATGAGCAGTTCTTC. It codes for CASSLASGIYNEQFF. The whole variable domain, remainder taken from reference TRBV28 and TRBJ2-1, is DVKVTQSSRYLVKRTGEKVFLECVQDMDHENMFWYRQDPGLGLRLIYFSYDVKMKEKGDIPEGYSVSREKKERFSLILESASTNQTSMYLCASSLASGIYNEQFFGPGTRLTVL.

Worth noting for this clone: This may be a read error: a much more frequent sequence differs by one nucleotide. V is TRBV4-1 and J is TRBJ2-7; 12 bases agree with TRBD2. V shed 1 base, J shed 5 bases, and the junction held 6 bases outside the gene matches. CDR1 and CDR2 from the germline V gene are MGHRA and YSYEKL. CDR3 length: 16 residues. The CDR3 nucleotides read TGCGCCAGCAGCCAAGGCCGACTAGCGGGAGTTCACGAGCAGTACTTC. This encodes CASSQGRLAGVHEQYF.

The genes are TRBV7-2 and TRBJ2-7, with TRBD1 identical over 8 bases. CDR1 is SGHTA, CDR2 FQGNSA, per germline. With V trimmed by 3 bases and J by 0 bases, 4 bases remained unmatched. This CDR3 is 15 amino acids long. Here the CDR3 reads CASSLRTGSSYEQYF. The CDR3 nucleotides read TGTGCCAGCAGCTTGAGGACAGGGAGCTCCTACGAGCAGTACTTC.

The V gene is TRBV6-5, the J gene TRBJ1-1; tentative D call: TRBD1 (6 bases). This CDR3 region has 14 residues. Trimming took off 6 bases at V and 1 base at J, with 12 bases between the two ends. CDR1 MNHEY and CDR2 SVGAGI come from the germline V gene. This CDR3 reads CASSARGRNTEAFF. CDR3 DNA: TGTGCCAGCAGCGCCAGGGGTCGGAACACTGAAGCTTTCTTT.

The V call is TRBV30, the J call TRBJ1-5, with unresolved D. Trimming cost V 0 bases and J 0 bases, with 12 bases left between them. Per germline, CDR1 GTSNPN and CDR2 SVGIG (reference sequence). This CDR3 spans 16 amino acids. The CDR3 bases are TGTGCCTGGAGTGTACCCGGAGGGTCTAGCAATCAGCCCCAGCATTTT. Amino acid sequence: CAWSVPGGSSNQPQHF.

J is TRBJ2-5 and V is TRBV4-3; D is perhaps TRBD1 (6 bases). The CDR3 sequence is 15 residues long. V dropped 0 bases and J dropped 5 bases, with 13 bases sitting between them. Looked up from germline, CDR1 is LGHNA and CDR2 is YSLEER. Here the CDR3 reads CASSQDFRGIETQYF. CDR3 in DNA: TGCGCCAGCAGCCAAGATTTTAGGGGGATCGAGACCCAGTACTTC.

J is TRBJ1-4 and V is TRBV4-3; perhaps TRBD1 as D (6 bases). The CDR3 runs 16 residues. The V gene's germline CDR1 is LGHNA and CDR2 YSLEER. The germline V and J ends were trimmed by 4 bases and 3 bases, with 15 bases remaining between them. For the CDR3, the DNA is TGCGCCAGCAGCCTCCTAAGAACAGGGTCTAATGAAAAACTGTTTTTT. This sequence encodes CASSLLRTGSNEKLFF.